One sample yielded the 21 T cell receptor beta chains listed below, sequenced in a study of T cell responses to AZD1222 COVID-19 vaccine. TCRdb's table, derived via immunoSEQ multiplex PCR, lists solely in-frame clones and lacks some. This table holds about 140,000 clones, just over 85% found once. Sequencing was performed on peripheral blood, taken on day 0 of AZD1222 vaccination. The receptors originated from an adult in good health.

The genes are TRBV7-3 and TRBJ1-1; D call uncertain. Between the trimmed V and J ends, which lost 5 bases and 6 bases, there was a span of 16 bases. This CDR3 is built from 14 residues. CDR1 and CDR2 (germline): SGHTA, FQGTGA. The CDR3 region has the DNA TGTGCCAGCAGCCCCAATTTGCTGGGCGCTGAAGCTTTCTTT. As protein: CASSPNLLGAEAFF.

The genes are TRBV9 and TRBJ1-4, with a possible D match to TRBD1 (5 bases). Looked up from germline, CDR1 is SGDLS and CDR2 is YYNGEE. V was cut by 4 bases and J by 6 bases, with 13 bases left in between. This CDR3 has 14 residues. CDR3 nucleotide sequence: TGTGCCAGCAGCCCCTCTTGGGGGGATGAAAAACTGTTTTTT. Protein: CASSPSWGDEKLFF.

This chain's CDR3 is CASTWGRLPYNEQFF. The CDR3 nucleotides read TGTGCCAGTACCTGGGGGCGTTTACCTTACAATGAGCAGTTCTTC. The gene calls are TRBV19 and TRBJ2-1; D might be TRBD1 (6 bases). The CDR3 is 15 amino acids. The germline V and J ends were trimmed by 7 bases and 4 bases, with 17 bases remaining between them. CDR1 is LNHDA, CDR2 SQIVND, per germline (reference sequence).

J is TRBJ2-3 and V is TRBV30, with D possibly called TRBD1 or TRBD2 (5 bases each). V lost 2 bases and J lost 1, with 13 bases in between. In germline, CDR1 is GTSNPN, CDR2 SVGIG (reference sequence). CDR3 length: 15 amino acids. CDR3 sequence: CAWSSEGLGTDTQYF. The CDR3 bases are TGTGCCTGGAGTTCCGAGGGGTTGGGCACAGATACGCAGTATTTT.

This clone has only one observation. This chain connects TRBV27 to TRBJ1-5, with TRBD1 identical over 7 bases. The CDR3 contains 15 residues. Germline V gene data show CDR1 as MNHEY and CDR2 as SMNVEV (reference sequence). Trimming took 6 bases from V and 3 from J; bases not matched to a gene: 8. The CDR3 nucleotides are TGTGCCAGCAGGACGACAGGGTACCCCAATCAGCCCCAGCATTTT. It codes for CASRTTGYPNQPQHF.

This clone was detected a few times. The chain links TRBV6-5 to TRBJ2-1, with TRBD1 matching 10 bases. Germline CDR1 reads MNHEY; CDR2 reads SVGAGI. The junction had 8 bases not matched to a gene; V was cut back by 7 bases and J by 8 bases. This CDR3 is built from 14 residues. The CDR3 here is CASIRGQGWDEQFF. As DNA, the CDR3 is TGTGCCAGCATTCGGGGACAGGGGTGGGATGAGCAGTTCTTC.

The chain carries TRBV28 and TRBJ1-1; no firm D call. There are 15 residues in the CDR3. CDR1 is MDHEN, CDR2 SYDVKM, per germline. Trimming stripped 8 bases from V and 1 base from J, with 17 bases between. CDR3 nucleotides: TGTGCCAGCCAATGGCTCGTCGGGCAGAACACTGAAGCTTTCTTT. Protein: CASQWLVGQNTEAFF. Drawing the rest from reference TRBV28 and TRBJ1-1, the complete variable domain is DVKVTQSSRYLVKRTGEKVFLECVQDMDHENMFWYRQDPGLGLRLIYFSYDVKMKEKGDIPEGYSVSREKKERFSLILESASTNQTSMYLCASQWLVGQNTEAFFGQGTRLTVV.

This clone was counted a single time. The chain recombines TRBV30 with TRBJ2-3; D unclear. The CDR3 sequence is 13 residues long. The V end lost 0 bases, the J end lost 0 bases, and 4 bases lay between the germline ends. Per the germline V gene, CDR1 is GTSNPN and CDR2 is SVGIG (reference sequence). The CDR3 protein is CAWSVLSTDTQYF. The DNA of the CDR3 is TGTGCCTGGAGTGTACTGAGCACAGATACGCAGTATTTT.

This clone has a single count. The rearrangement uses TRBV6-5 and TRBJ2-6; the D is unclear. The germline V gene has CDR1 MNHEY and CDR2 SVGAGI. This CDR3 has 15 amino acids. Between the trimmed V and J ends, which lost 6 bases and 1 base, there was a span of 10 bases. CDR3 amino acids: CASSRKLSGANVLTF. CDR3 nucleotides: TGTGCCAGCAGCCGAAAGCTATCTGGGGCCAACGTCCTGACTTTC.

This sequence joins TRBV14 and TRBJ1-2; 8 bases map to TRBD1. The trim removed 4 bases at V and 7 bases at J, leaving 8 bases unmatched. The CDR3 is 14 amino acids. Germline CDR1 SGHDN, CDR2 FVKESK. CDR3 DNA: TGTGCCAGCAGCCGCGGACAGGGTATGGGTGGCTACACCTTC. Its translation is CASSRGQGMGGYTF.

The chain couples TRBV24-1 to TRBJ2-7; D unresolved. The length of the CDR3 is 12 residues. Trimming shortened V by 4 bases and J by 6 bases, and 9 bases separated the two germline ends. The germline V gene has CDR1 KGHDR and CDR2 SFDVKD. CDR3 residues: CATSESVGEQYF. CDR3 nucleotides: TGTGCCACCAGTGAATCAGTGGGCGAGCAGTACTTC.

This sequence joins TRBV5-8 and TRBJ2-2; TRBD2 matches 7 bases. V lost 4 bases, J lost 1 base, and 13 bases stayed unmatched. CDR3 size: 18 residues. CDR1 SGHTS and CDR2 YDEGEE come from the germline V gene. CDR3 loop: CASSRVGGTTENTGELFF. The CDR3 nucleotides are TGTGCCAGCAGCCGGGTGGGGGGGACTACCGAGAACACCGGGGAGCTGTTTTTT.

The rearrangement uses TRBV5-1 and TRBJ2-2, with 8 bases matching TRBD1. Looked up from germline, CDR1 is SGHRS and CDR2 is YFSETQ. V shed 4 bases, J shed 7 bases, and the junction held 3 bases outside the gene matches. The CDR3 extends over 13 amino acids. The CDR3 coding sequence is TGCGCCAGCAGCCTTACAGGGGGCGGGGAGCTGTTTTTT. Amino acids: CASSLTGGGELFF.

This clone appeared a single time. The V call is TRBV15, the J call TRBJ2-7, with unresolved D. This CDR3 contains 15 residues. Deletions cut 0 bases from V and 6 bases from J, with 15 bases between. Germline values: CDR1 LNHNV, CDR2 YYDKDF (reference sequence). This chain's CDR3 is CATSRDPKSLTEQYF. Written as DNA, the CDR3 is TGTGCCACCAGCAGAGATCCGAAAAGTTTGACCGAGCAGTACTTC.

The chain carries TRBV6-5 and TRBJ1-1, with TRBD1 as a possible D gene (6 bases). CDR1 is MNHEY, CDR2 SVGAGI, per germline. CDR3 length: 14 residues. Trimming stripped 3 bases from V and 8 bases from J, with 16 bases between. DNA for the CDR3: TGTGCCAGCAGTTATTCAACCGGACAGCGAGAAGCTTTCTTT. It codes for CASSYSTGQREAFF.

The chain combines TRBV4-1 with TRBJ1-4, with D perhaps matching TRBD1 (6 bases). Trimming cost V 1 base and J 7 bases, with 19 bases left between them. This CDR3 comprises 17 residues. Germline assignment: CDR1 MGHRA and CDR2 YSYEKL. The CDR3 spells CASSQAGVGGSGEKLFF. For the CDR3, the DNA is TGCGCCAGCAGCCAAGCAGGGGTAGGGGGGTCCGGTGAAAAACTGTTTTTT.

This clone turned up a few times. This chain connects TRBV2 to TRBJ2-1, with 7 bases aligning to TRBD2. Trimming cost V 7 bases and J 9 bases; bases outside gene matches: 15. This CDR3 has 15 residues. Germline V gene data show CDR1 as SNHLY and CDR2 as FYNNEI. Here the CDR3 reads CASTRSGLGSGEQFF. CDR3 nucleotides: TGTGCCAGCACTAGAAGCGGACTAGGAAGTGGTGAGCAGTTCTTC.

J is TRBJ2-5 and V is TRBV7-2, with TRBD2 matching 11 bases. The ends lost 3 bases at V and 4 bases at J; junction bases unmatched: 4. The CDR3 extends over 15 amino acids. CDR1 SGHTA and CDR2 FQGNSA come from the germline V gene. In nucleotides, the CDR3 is TGTGCCAGCAGCTTCTACCTAGCGGGAGGAGAGACCCAGTACTTC. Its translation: CASSFYLAGGETQYF.

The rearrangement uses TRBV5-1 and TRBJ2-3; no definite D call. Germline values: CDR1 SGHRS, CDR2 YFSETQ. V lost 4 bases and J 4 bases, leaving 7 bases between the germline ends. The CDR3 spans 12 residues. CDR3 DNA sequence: TGCGCCAGCAGCGTTGCGTCAGATACGCAGTATTTT. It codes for CASSVASDTQYF.

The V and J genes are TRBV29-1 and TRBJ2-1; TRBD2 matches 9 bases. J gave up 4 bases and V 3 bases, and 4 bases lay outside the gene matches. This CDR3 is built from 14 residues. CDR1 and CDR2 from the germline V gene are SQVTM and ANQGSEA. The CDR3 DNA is TGCAGCGTTGACAGAGCGGGAGGTTACAATGAGCAGTTCTTC. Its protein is CSVDRAGGYNEQFF.

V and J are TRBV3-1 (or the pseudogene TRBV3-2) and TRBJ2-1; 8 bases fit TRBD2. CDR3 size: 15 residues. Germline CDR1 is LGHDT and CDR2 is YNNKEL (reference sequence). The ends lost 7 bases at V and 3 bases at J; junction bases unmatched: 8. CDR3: CASNIGGVGYNEQFF. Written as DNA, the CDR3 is TGTGCCAGCAATATCGGGGGGGTAGGCTACAATGAGCAGTTCTTC.